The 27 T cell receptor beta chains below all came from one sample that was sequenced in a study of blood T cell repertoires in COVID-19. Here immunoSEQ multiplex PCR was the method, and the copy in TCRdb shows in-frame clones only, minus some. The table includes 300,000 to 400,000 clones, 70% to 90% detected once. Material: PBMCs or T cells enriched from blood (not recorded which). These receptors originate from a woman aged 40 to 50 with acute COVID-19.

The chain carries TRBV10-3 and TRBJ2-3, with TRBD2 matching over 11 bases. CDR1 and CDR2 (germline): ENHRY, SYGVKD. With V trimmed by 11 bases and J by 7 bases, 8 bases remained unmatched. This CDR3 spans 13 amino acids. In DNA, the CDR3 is TGTGCCGTGACTAGCGGGGAACGAAATACGCAGTATTTT. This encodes CAVTSGERNTQYF.

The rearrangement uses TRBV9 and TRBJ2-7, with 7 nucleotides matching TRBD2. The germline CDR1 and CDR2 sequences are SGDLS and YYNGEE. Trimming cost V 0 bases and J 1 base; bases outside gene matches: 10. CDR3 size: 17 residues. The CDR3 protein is CASSVGSPSSGSYEQYF. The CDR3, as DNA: TGTGCCAGCAGCGTAGGATCCCCGTCTAGCGGTTCCTACGAGCAGTACTTC.

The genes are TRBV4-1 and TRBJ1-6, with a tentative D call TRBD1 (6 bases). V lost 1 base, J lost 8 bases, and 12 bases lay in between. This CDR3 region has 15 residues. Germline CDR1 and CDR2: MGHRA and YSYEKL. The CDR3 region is CASSQAHRDDSPLHF. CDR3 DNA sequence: TGCGCCAGCAGCCAAGCTCACAGGGATGATTCACCCCTCCACTTT.

CDR3 bases: TGTGCCAGCACCCAAGGGGGACTAGCGGGGCCTAAGCAGTACTTC. Its protein product is CASTQGGLAGPKQYF. The chain couples TRBV6-5 to TRBJ2-5; 13 positions agree with TRBD2. The CDR3 sequence is 15 residues long. Unmatched junction bases numbered 13, after V lost 7 bases and J lost 11 bases. CDR1 MNHEY and CDR2 SVGAGI come from the germline V gene.

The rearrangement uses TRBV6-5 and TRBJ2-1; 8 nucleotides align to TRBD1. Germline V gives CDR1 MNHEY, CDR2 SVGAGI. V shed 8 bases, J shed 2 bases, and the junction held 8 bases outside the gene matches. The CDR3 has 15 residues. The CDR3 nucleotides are TGTGCCAGCCGCACAGGGGGAGTTCCCTACAATGAGCAGTTCTTC. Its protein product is CASRTGGVPYNEQFF.

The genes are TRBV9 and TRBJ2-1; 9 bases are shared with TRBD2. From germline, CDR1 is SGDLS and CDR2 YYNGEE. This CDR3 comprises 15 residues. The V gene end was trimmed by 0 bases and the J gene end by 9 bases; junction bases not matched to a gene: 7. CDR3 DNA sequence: TGTGCCAGCAGCGTAGGAGGCGGGGGGGCGGTTGAGCAGTTCTTC. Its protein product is CASSVGGGGAVEQFF.

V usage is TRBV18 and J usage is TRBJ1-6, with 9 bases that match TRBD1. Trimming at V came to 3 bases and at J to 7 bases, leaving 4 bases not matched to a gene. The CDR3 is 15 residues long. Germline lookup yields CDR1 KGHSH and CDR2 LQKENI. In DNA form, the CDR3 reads TGTGCCAGCTCACCTGCCGGACAGGGGAATTCACCCCTCCACTTT. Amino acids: CASSPAGQGNSPLHF.

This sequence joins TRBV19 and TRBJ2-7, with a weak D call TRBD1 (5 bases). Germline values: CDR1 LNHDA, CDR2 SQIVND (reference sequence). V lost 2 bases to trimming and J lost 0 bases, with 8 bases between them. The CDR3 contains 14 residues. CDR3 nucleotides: TGTGCCAGTAGTATAACGGACAACTCCTACGAGCAGTACTTC. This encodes CASSITDNSYEQYF.

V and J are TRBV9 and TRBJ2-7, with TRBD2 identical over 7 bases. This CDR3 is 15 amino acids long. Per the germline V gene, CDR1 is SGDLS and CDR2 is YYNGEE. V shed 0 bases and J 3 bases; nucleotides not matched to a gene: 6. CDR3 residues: CASSVESSGLYEQYF. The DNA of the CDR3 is TGTGCCAGCAGCGTAGAGTCTAGCGGCCTCTACGAGCAGTACTTC.

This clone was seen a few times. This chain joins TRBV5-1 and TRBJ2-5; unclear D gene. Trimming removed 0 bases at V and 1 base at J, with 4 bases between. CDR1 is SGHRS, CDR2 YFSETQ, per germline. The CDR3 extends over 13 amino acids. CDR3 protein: CASSLVAQETQYF. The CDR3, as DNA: TGCGCCAGCAGCTTGGTGGCCCAAGAGACCCAGTACTTC.

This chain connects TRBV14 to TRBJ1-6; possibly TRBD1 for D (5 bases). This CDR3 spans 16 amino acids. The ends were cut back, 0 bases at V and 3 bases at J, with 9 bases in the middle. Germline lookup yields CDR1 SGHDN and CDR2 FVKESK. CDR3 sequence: CASSQDGDSYNSPLHF. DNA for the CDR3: TGTGCCAGCAGCCAAGATGGAGACAGCTATAATTCACCCCTCCACTTT.

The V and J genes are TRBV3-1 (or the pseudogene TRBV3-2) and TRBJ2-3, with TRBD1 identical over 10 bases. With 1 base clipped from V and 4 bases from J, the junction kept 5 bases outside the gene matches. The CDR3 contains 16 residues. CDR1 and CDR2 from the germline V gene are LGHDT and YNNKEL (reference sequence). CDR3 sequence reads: CASSQGDRGPADTQYF. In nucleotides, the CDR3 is TGTGCCAGCAGCCAAGGTGACAGGGGGCCTGCAGATACGCAGTATTTT.

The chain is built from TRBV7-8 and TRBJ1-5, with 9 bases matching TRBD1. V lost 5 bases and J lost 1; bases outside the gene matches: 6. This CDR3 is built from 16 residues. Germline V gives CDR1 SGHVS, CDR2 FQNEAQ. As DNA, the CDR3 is TGTGCCAGCAGCAAGGGGACAGGGAGAAGCAATCAGCCCCAGCATTTT. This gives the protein CASSKGTGRSNQPQHF.

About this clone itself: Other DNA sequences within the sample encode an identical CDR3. CDR3 sequence: CASSLRGSTDTQYF. CDR3 nucleotides: TGTGCCAGCAGCTTAAGGGGGAGCACAGATACGCAGTATTTT. V and J are TRBV11-3 and TRBJ2-3; weak D call: TRBD1 (6 bases). The CDR3 is 14 amino acids. Trimming took off 2 bases at V and 0 bases at J, with 6 bases between the two ends. The V gene's germline CDR1 is SGHNT and CDR2 YENEEA.

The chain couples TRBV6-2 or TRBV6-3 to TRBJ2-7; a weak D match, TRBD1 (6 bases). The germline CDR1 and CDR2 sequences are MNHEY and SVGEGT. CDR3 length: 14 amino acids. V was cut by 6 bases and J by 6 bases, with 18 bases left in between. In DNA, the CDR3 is TGTGCCAGCAGCCTAGGGGGTCCCGTCGGCGAGCAGTACTTC. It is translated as CASSLGGPVGEQYF.

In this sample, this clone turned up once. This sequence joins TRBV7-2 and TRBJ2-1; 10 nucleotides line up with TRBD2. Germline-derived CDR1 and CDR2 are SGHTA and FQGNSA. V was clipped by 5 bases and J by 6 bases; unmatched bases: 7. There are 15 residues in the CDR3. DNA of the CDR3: TGTGCCAGCAGCCCTCCGGGACTAGCGAGCAATGAGCAGTTCTTC. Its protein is CASSPPGLASNEQFF.

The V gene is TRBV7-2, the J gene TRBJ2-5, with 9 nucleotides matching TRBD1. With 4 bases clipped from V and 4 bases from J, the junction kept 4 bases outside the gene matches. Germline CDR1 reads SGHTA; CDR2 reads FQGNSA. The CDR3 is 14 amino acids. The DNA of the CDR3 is TGTGCCAGCAGCTCCGGGACAGGGAGAGAGACCCAGTACTTC. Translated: CASSSGTGRETQYF.

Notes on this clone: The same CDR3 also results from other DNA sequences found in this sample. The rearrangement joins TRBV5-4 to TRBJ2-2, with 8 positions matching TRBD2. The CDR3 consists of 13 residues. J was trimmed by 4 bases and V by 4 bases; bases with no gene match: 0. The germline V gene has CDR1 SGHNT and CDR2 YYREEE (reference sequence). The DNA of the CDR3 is TGTGCCAGCAGCCTAGCGGGCACCGGGGAGCTGTTTTTT. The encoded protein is CASSLAGTGELFF.

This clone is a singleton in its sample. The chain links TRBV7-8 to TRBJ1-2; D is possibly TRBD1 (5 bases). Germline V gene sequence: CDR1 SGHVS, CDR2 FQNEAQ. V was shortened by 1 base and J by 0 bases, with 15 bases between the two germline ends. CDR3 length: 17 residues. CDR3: CASSLEPGYQPNYGYTF. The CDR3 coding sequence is TGTGCCAGCAGCTTAGAGCCAGGGTATCAACCTAACTATGGCTACACCTTC.

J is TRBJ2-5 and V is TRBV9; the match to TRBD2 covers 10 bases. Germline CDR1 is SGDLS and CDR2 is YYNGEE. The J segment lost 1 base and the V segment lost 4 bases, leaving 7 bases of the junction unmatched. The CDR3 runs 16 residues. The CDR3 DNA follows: TGTGCCAGCAGCCCCCTAGCGGGGGCCTTCCAAGAGACCCAGTACTTC. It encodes CASSPLAGAFQETQYF. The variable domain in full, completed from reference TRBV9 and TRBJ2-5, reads DSGVTQTPKHLITATGQRVTLRCSPRSGDLSVYWYQQSLDQGLQFLIQYYNGEERAKGNILERFSAQQFPDLHSELNLSSLELGDSALYFCASSPLAGAFQETQYFGPGTRLLVL.

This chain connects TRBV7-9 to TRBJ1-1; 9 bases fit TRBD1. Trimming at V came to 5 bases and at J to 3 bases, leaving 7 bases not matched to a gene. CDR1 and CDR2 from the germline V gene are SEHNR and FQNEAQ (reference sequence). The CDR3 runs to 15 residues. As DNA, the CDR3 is TGTGCCAGCAGCCTAGGACAGGGGTTAGACACTGAAGCTTTCTTT. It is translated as CASSLGQGLDTEAFF. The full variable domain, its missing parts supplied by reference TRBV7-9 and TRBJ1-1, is DTGVSQNPRHKITKRGQNVTFRCDPISEHNRLYWYRQTLGQGPEFLTYFQNEAQLEKSRLLSDRFSAERPKGSFSTLEIQRTEQGDSAMYLCASSLGQGLDTEAFFGQGTRLTVV.

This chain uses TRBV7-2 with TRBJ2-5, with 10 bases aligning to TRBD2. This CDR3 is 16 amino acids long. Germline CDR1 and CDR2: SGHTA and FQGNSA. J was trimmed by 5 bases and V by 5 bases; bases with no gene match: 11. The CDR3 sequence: CASSPGSGGARETQYF. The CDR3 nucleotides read TGTGCCAGCAGCCCAGGGAGCGGGGGGGCCAGGGAGACCCAGTACTTC.

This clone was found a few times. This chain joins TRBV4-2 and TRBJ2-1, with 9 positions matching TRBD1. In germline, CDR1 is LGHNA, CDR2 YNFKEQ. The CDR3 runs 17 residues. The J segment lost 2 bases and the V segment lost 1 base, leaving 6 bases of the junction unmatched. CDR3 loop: CASSQATGTGTYNEQFF. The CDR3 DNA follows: TGTGCCAGCAGCCAAGCTACCGGGACAGGGACCTACAATGAGCAGTTCTTC.

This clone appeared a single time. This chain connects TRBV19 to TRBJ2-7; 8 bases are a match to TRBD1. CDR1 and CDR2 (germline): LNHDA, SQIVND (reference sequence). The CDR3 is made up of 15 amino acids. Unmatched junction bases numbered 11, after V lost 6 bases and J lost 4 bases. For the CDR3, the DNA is TGTGCCAGTAGCCCGACAGGGGTTGGTGGTTACGAGCAGTACTTC. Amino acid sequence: CASSPTGVGGYEQYF.

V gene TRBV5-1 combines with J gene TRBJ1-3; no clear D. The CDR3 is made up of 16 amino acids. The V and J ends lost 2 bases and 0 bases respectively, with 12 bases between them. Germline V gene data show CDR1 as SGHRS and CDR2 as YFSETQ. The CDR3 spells CASSLLETNSGNTIYF. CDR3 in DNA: TGCGCCAGCAGCTTACTAGAAACGAACTCTGGAAACACCATATATTTT.

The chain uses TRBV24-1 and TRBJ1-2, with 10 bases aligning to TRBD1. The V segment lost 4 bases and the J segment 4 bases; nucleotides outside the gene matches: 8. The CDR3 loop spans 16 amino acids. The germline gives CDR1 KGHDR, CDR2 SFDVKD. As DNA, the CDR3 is TGTGCCACCAGTGACCAGCCGGGACAGGGGACCTATGGCTACACCTTC. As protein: CATSDQPGQGTYGYTF.

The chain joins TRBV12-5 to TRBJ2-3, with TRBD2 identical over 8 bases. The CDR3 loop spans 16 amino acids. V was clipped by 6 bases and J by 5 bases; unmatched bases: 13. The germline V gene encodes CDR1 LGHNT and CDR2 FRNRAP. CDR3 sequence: CASGPSASGLRDTQYF. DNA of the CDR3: TGTGCTAGTGGCCCTTCCGCTAGCGGGTTGCGAGATACGCAGTATTTT.